These 32 T cell receptor beta chains originate from one sample sequenced in a study of blood T cells in healthy people across ages. With a J-beta primer mix and a sample-barcoded 5' primer, a second PCR ran about 6 to 11 cycles. One entry per CDR3 protein, called by TCRdb with MiXCR from the 5' RACE reads. This sample yields about 1.6 million distinct CDR3 sequences, of which roughly 32% are seen a single time; around 10% belongs to the top ten. Sequenced material: blood. The origin of the receptors is a woman aged 30 to 39 in good health.

This chain uses TRBV29-1 with TRBJ2-7; 8 bases agree with TRBD1. This CDR3 has 14 amino acids. V lost 4 bases to trimming and J lost 0 bases; unmatched junction nucleotides: 5. Germline assignment: CDR1 SQVTM and CDR2 ANQGSEA. The CDR3 region is CSVAQGGASYEQYF. The DNA of the CDR3 is TGCAGCGTTGCACAGGGGGGCGCCTCCTACGAGCAGTACTTC.

Concerning this clonotype itself: Its ends do not fully match the called genes, so a read error is possible. The chain carries TRBV9 and TRBJ2-3; D assignment may be TRBD1 or TRBD2 (5 bases each). The germline gives CDR1 SGDLS, CDR2 YYNGEE. The CDR3 spans 14 residues. CDR3 nucleotide sequence: TGTACCAGCAGCCGACGAGGGGCTTCAGATACGCAGTATTTT. This gives the protein CTSSRRGASDTQYF.

The chain is built from TRBV12-3 or TRBV12-4 and TRBJ2-3; no definite D call. V lost 7 bases to trimming and J lost 2 bases, with 13 bases between them. This CDR3 is 14 amino acids long. The CDR3 region has the DNA TGTGCCAGCACAGGCGGCGTGTACACAGATACGCAGTATTTT. This gives the protein CASTGGVYTDTQYF.

The CDR3: CASSFQGPAANTEAFF. The CDR3 coding sequence is TGTGCCAGCAGCTTCCAAGGGCCGGCAGCTAACACTGAAGCTTTCTTT. The J gene is TRBJ1-1, the V gene TRBV7-8; D gene uncertain. Per germline, CDR1 SGHVS and CDR2 FQNEAQ. This CDR3 has 16 residues. V gave up 3 bases and J gave up 2 bases, with 16 bases separating them. Complete variable domain (other parts from reference TRBV7-8 and TRBJ1-1): GAGVSQSPRYKVAKRGQDVALRCDPISGHVSLFWYQQALGQGPEFLTYFQNEAQLDKSGLPSDRFFAERPEGSVSTLKIQRTQQEDSAVYLCASSFQGPAANTEAFFGQGTRLTVV.

This chain connects TRBV2 to TRBJ2-1; the D gene could be TRBD1 or TRBD2 (5 bases each). The CDR3 spans 10 residues. Trimming shortened V by 10 bases and J by 8 bases, and 9 bases separated the two germline ends. CDR1 and CDR2 (germline): SNHLY, FYNNEI. Here the CDR3 reads CATLGDEQFF. The DNA of the CDR3 is TGTGCCACCCTGGGGGATGAGCAGTTCTTC.

This chain joins TRBV10-3 and TRBJ2-2; TRBD2 agrees at 14 bases. The V segment lost 6 bases and the J segment 4 bases; nucleotides outside the gene matches: 16. CDR1 is ENHRY, CDR2 SYGVKD, per germline. The CDR3 loop spans 20 amino acids. The CDR3: CAISNTGTSGSMVSTGELFF. The CDR3, as DNA: TGTGCCATCAGCAATACCGGGACTAGCGGGAGTATGGTGAGCACCGGGGAGCTGTTTTTT.

V usage is TRBV20-1 and J usage is TRBJ2-3; possible D gene TRBD1, 6 bases. This CDR3 comprises 16 residues. Germline CDR1 DFQATT, CDR2 SNEGSKA (reference sequence). V was clipped by 3 bases and J by 0 bases, with 16 bases between them. The CDR3 spells CSARGASSPSTDTQYF. In nucleotides, the CDR3 is TGCAGTGCTAGGGGGGCTTCCAGCCCTAGCACAGATACGCAGTATTTT.

This clonotype has a handful of counts. The chain joins TRBV11-1 to TRBJ2-4; TRBD2 might be the D (6 bases). The J call is in doubt because the DNA end fits TRBJ2-7 better. CDR3 length equals 14 residues. Looked up from germline, CDR1 is SGHAT and CDR2 is FQDESV (reference sequence). CDR3 loop: CASSLARLGGEQYF. CDR3 nucleotide sequence: TGTGCCAGCAGCTTAGCCCGGTTGGGGGGCGAGCAGTACTTC.

This clonotype was detected once. A much larger clone lies a single base off, so this may be a read error. The chain has TRBV29-1 and TRBJ2-1; 8 nucleotides line up with TRBD2. The ends lost 8 bases at V and 7 bases at J; junction bases unmatched: 13. CDR3 size: 14 residues. Looked up from germline, CDR1 is SQVTM and CDR2 is ANQGSEA. CDR3 DNA sequence: TGCAGCACAGAGGGGGGCGGGAGGCTGAATGAGCAGTTCTTC. Encoded protein: CSTEGGGRLNEQFF.

The chain joins TRBV5-1 to TRBJ2-3; 9 bases agree with TRBD1. Looked up from germline, CDR1 is SGHRS and CDR2 is YFSETQ. The trim removed 5 bases at V and 3 bases at J, leaving 4 bases unmatched. This CDR3 region has 14 residues. The CDR3: CASRADRGTDTQYF. Written as DNA, the CDR3 is TGCGCCAGCAGGGCGGACAGGGGAACAGATACGCAGTATTTT. The full variable domain, rest sourced from reference TRBV5-1 and TRBJ2-3, is KAGVTQTPRYLIKTRGQQVTLSCSPISGHRSVSWYQQTPGQGLQFLFEYFSETQRNKGNFPGRFSGRQFSNSRSEMNVSTLELGDSALYLCASRADRGTDTQYFGPGTRLTVL.

The chain recombines TRBV28 with TRBJ1-4, with D unclear. Deletions cut 2 bases from V and 6 bases from J, with 7 bases between. Per the germline V gene, CDR1 is MDHEN and CDR2 is SYDVKM. This CDR3 contains 13 residues. CDR3 loop: CASSLGLHEKLFF. For the CDR3, the DNA is TGTGCCAGCAGTTTAGGCCTGCATGAAAAACTGTTTTTT.

This clonotype showed up many times. The chain employs TRBV6-2 or TRBV6-3 and TRBJ1-2; 8 positions match TRBD1. This CDR3 has 15 residues. Germline-derived CDR1 and CDR2 are MNHEY and SVGEGT. Trimming cost V 4 bases and J 8 bases; bases outside gene matches: 12. The CDR3 sequence is CASSSLTGATGGYTF. The CDR3 DNA reads as TGTGCCAGCAGTTCCTTGACAGGGGCCACCGGAGGCTACACCTTC.

The V gene is TRBV4-1, the J gene TRBJ2-7; unclear D gene. The germline CDR1 and CDR2 sequences are MGHRA and YSYEKL. Trimming pared 0 bases from V and 7 bases from J, leaving 16 bases between. CDR3 length: 15 residues. This CDR3 reads CASSQDRSSEGEQYF. DNA for the CDR3: TGCGCCAGCAGCCAAGATAGGAGCTCCGAAGGGGAGCAGTACTTC.

The chain couples TRBV6-5 to TRBJ1-6; maybe TRBD1 (6 bases). Trimming took off 4 bases at V and 7 bases at J, with 11 bases between the two ends. The CDR3 extends over 14 amino acids. In germline, CDR1 is MNHEY, CDR2 SVGAGI. In nucleotides, the CDR3 is TGTGCCAGCAGTTTCGAGGGGGGAAATTCACCCCTCCACTTT. This encodes CASSFEGGNSPLHF.

This clonotype has at least ten counts. CDR3 sequence reads: CASSAQTGLETQYF. CDR3 in DNA: TGTGCCAGCAGCGCCCAGACAGGGTTGGAGACCCAGTACTTC. The genes are TRBV7-2 and TRBJ2-5; 7 nucleotides align to TRBD1. The V segment lost 5 bases and the J segment 5 bases; nucleotides outside the gene matches: 8. Germline V gene lookup returns CDR1 SGHTA and CDR2 FQGNSA. The CDR3 has 14 residues. The entire variable domain, with the rest obtained from reference TRBV7-2 and TRBJ2-5, is as follows: GAGVSQSPSNKVTEKGKDVELRCDPISGHTALYWYRQSLGQGLEFLIYFQGNSAPDKSGLPSDRFSAERTGGSVSTLTIQRTQQEDSAVYLCASSAQTGLETQYFGPGTRLLVL.

Worth noting for this clonotype: A much larger clone is a single base away; this may be a read error. The chain recombines TRBV7-2 with TRBJ1-5; perhaps TRBD1 as D (5 bases). Trimming took 4 bases from V and 5 from J, leaving 9 bases between them. This CDR3 has 13 residues. Germline V gene sequence: CDR1 SGHTA, CDR2 FQGNSA. The CDR3 protein is CTSSSGTYQPQHF. DNA of the CDR3: TGTACCAGCAGCTCGGGGACCTATCAGCCCCAGCATTTT.

This clonotype was seen repeatedly, ten times or more. CDR3: CSTRGRAILSSTDTQYF. For the CDR3, the DNA is TGCAGCACACGGGGCCGCGCTATCTTGTCTAGCACAGATACGCAGTATTTT. The genes are TRBV29-1 and TRBJ2-3; D is tentatively TRBD1 or TRBD2 (5 bases each). This CDR3 has 17 amino acids. The V end was cut by 8 bases, the J end by 0 bases, with 24 bases between. Germline-derived CDR1 and CDR2 are SQVTM and ANQGSEA.

The V and J genes are TRBV6-4 and TRBJ2-1, with 8 bases aligning to TRBD2. Germline V gene sequence: CDR1 MRHNA, CDR2 SNTAGT. Unmatched junction bases numbered 8, after V lost 3 bases and J lost 7 bases. The CDR3 has 15 residues. CDR3 bases: TGTGCCAGCAGTGAAGGAAGCGGGAGAGGGAATGAGCAGTTCTTC. This encodes CASSEGSGRGNEQFF.

The chain employs TRBV6-5 and TRBJ2-7; D possibly uses TRBD1 or TRBD2 (6 bases each). The CDR3 totals 14 residues. Per the germline V gene, CDR1 is MNHEY and CDR2 is SVGAGI. The V end was cut by 6 bases, the J end by 6 bases, with 18 bases between. The CDR3 spells CASSPSRGAGEQYF. CDR3 bases: TGTGCCAGCAGCCCCTCGAGGGGGGCAGGCGAGCAGTACTTC.

On this clonotype: An end of the junction does not agree with germline; a read error may underlie this. The V and J genes are TRBV7-3 and TRBJ2-1; 7 bases map to TRBD2. Germline V gene sequence: CDR1 SGHTA, CDR2 FQGTGA. CDR3 size: 16 residues. CDR3 sequence: CASRDTGGLSKNVQFF. The CDR3 region has the DNA TGTGCCAGCAGGGACACGGGAGGACTAAGTAAGAATGTGCAGTTCTTC. Looking up the rest from reference TRBV7-3 and TRBJ2-1 gives the full variable domain: GAGVSQTPSNKVTEKGKYVELRCDPISGHTALYWYRQSLGQGPEFLIYFQGTGAADDSGLPNDRFFAVRPEGSVSTLKIQRTERGDSAVYLCASRDTGGLSKNVQFFGPGTRLTVL.

This clonotype was counted many times. The chain is built from TRBV6-5 and TRBJ2-1, with a possible D match to TRBD1 (6 bases). The CDR3 spans 11 residues. V was trimmed by 9 bases and J by 10 bases, leaving 13 bases between them. CDR1 and CDR2 (germline): MNHEY, SVGAGI. The chain's CDR3 is CARSNREEQFF. In DNA form, the CDR3 reads TGTGCCAGATCTAACAGGGAGGAGCAGTTCTTC.

The chain combines TRBV6-5 with TRBJ2-7; tentative D call: TRBD1 (5 bases). CDR3 size: 16 residues. Trimming shortened V by 3 bases and J by 2 bases, and 17 bases separated the two germline ends. The germline CDR1 and CDR2 sequences are MNHEY and SVGAGI. CDR3 sequence: CASSYSRAHGTYEQYF. Here the CDR3 DNA reads TGTGCCAGCAGTTATTCCAGGGCTCACGGTACCTACGAGCAGTACTTC.

The V and J genes are TRBV27 and TRBJ2-7, with 9 bases lining up with TRBD1. This CDR3 is 15 amino acids long. Trimming cost V 6 bases and J 6 bases; bases outside gene matches: 12. Germline V gene sequence: CDR1 MNHEY, CDR2 SMNVEV (reference sequence). CDR3 nucleotide sequence: TGTGCCAGCAGCCGGTTACCGGGACAGGGTCTCGAGCAGTACTTC. Its translation is CASSRLPGQGLEQYF.

This clonotype was seen many times. The chain couples TRBV12-3 or TRBV12-4 to TRBJ1-5; D ambiguous. V lost 5 bases, J lost 7 bases, and 9 bases lay in between. This CDR3 has 12 residues. As DNA, the CDR3 is TGTGCCAGCAGTCCCCTGGGGCAGCCCCAGCATTTT. Translation gives CASSPLGQPQHF.

Only a few counts were recorded for this clonotype. V and J are TRBV4-1 and TRBJ1-2, with 7 bases lining up with TRBD1. Trimming cost V 2 bases and J 2 bases; bases outside gene matches: 8. Germline V CDR1 and CDR2: MGHRA, YSYEKL. CDR3 length: 16 amino acids. Here the CDR3 DNA reads TGCGCCAGCAGCCAACCAAGACAGGGACTGAACTATGGCTACACCTTC. Protein sequence: CASSQPRQGLNYGYTF.

V and J are TRBV19 and TRBJ1-2; maybe TRBD1 (6 bases). V lost 6 bases, J lost 3 bases, and 11 bases lay in between. CDR1 is LNHDA and CDR2 is SQIVND in the germline V gene (reference sequence). CDR3 length equals 13 residues. The CDR3 DNA reads as TGTGCCAGTAGAGGGGGGTTGGACTATGGCTACACCTTC. This codes for CASRGGLDYGYTF. The variable domain in full, with the rest retrieved from reference TRBV19 and TRBJ1-2, is DGGITQSPKYLFRKEGQNVTLSCEQNLNHDAMYWYRQDPGQGLRLIYYSQIVNDFQKGDIAEGYSVSREKKESFPLTVTSAQKNPTAFYLCASRGGLDYGYTFGSGTRLTVV.

The rearrangement uses TRBV6-2 or TRBV6-3 and TRBJ2-7; D is uncertain. This CDR3 region has 11 residues. Germline values: CDR1 MNHEY, CDR2 SVGEGT. The V end was cut by 10 bases, the J end by 2 bases, with 9 bases between. CDR3 protein: CATRHTYEQYF. CDR3 DNA: TGTGCCACCAGACATACCTACGAGCAGTACTTC.

The CDR3 bases are TGCAGTGCTCGCATCTGGCGAGGACTAGCGGGAGACGGTACGCAGTATTTT. This encodes CSARIWRGLAGDGTQYF. The chain has TRBV20-1 and TRBJ2-3, with TRBD2 identical over 13 bases. Unmatched junction bases numbered 16, after V lost 5 bases and J lost 8 bases. CDR1 DFQATT and CDR2 SNEGSKA come from the germline V gene (reference sequence). This CDR3 is built from 17 residues.

Here the CDR3 DNA reads TGTGCCAGCAGCCGACTGGTCCCACCTTACAATGAGCAGTTCTTC. It yields the protein CASSRLVPPYNEQFF. The rearrangement uses TRBV14 and TRBJ2-1; D is undetermined. Trimming left V 4 bases short and J 4 bases short, with 14 bases between. This CDR3 contains 15 residues. Looked up from germline, CDR1 is SGHDN and CDR2 is FVKESK. The variable domain in full, with the rest retrieved from reference TRBV14 and TRBJ2-1, is EAGVTQFPSHSVIEKGQTVTLRCDPISGHDNLYWYRRVMGKEIKFLLHFVKESKQDESGMPNNRFLAERTGGTYSTLKVQPAELEDSGVYFCASSRLVPPYNEQFFGPGTRLTVL.

There are a few counts of this clonotype. V gene TRBV10-1 combines with J gene TRBJ2-3; 7 bases match TRBD1. This CDR3 is 14 amino acids long. The V and J ends lost 11 bases and 1 base, in that order; junction bases with no gene match: 9. Per the germline V gene, CDR1 is WNHNN and CDR2 is SYGVQD (reference sequence). CDR3 region: CAEPGQCRTDTQYF. The CDR3 DNA is TGCGCCGAACCGGGACAGTGCCGCACAGATACGCAGTATTTT.

This clonotype was counted between two and nine times. The genes are TRBV27 and TRBJ2-3; TRBD2 matches at 8 bases. Germline loops: CDR1 MNHEY, CDR2 SMNVEV (reference sequence). The V and J ends lost 5 bases and 6 bases, in that order; junction bases with no gene match: 10. The CDR3 is 15 amino acids. The CDR3 reads CASSALAATTDTQYF. For the CDR3, the DNA is TGTGCCAGCAGTGCACTAGCGGCCACAACCGATACGCAGTATTTT.

This clonotype was found a few times. The chain links TRBV28 to TRBJ2-5, with TRBD1 matching 8 bases. This CDR3 comprises 15 residues. Germline-derived CDR1 and CDR2 are MDHEN and SYDVKM. V trimming: 5 bases; J trimming: 3 bases; junction bases outside the gene matches: 8. This CDR3 is CASSLRGPSKETQYF. CDR3 sequence (DNA): TGTGCCAGCAGTCTCAGGGGGCCTTCGAAAGAGACCCAGTACTTC. Full variable domain (rest looked up from reference TRBV28 and TRBJ2-5): DVKVTQSSRYLVKRTGEKVFLECVQDMDHENMFWYRQDPGLGLRLIYFSYDVKMKEKGDIPEGYSVSREKKERFSLILESASTNQTSMYLCASSLRGPSKETQYFGPGTRLLVL.